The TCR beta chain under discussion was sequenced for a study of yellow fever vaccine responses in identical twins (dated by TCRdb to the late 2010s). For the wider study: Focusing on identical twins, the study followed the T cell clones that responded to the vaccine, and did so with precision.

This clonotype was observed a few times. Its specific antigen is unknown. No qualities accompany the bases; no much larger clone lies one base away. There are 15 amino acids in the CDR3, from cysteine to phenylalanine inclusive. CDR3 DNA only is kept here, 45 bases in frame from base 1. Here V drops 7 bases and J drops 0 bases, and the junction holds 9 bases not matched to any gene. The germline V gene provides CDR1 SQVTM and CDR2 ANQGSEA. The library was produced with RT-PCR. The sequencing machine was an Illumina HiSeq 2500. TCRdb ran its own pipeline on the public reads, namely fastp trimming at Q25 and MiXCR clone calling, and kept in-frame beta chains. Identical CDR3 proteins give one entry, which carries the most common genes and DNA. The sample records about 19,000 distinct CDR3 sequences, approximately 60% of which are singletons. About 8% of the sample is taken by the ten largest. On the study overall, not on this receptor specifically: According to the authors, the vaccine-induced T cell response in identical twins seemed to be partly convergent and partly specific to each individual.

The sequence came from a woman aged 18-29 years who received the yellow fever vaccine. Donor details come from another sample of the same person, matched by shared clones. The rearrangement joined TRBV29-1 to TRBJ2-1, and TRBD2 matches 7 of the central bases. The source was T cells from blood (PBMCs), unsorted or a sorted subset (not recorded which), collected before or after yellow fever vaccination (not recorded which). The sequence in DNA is TGCAGCGCCCGACTAGCCGTTAGCTCCTACAATGAGCAGTTCTTC. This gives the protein CSARLAVSSYNEQFF.